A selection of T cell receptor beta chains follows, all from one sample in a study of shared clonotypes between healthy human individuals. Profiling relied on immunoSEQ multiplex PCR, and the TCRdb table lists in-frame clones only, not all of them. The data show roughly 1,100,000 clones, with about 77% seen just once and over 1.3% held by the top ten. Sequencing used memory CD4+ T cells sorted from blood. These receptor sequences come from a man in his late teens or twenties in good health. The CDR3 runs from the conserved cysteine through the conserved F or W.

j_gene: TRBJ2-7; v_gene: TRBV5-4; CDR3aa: CASSPFEAGDEQYF
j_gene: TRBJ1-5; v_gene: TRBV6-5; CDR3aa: CASRGQGSGQPQHF
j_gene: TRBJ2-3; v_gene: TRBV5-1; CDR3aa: CASSLAISGGADTQYF
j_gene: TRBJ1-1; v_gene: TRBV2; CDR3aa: CANRRETEAFF
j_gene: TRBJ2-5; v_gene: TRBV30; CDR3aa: CAWSKPGGQYQETQYF
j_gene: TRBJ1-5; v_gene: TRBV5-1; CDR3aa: CASSPGGPSNQPQHF
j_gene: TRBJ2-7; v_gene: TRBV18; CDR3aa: CASSPVTGVKGEQYF
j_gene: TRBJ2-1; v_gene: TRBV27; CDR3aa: CASSSLGFPFSNEQFF
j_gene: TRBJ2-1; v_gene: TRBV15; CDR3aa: CATHTTGGPRNEQFF
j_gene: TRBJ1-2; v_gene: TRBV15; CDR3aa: CATSRSRETGNYGYTF
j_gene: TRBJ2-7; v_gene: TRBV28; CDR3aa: CASRLASSYEQYF
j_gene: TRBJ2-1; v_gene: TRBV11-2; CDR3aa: CASSLDSGSSGRANNEQFF
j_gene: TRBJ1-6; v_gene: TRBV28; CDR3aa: CASSLSGTGGSNSPLHF
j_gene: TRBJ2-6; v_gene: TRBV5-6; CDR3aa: CASRPPMTDSGANVLTF
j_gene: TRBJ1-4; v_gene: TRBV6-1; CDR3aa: CASSPPVRGGEKLFF
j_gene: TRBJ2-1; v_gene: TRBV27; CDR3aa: CASRLRLAGGWNEQFF
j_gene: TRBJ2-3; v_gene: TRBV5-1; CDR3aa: CASSSGTHPNTDTQYF
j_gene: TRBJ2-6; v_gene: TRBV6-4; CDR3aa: CASSVYSGANVLTF
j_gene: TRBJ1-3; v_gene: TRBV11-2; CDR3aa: CASSLTGQGRTGNTIYF
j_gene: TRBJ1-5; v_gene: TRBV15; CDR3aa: CATSRGTLAGTQPQHF
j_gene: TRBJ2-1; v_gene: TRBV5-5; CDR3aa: CASSLAARGNYNEQFF
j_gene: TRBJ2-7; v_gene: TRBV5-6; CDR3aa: CASSWGRQAGAYEQYF
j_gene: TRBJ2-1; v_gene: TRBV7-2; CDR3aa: CASSFDRGSYNEQFF
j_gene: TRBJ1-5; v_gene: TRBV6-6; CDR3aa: CASSYSEGQPQHF
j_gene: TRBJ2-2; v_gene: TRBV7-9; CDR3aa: CASSLVPPGAAGELFF
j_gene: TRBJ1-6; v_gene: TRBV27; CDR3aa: CASSFTGSPLHF
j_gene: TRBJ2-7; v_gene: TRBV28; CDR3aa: CASSLAGGDYEQYF
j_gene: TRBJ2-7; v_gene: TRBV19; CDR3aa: CASSMRTATRDEQYF
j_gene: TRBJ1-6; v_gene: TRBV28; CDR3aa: CASRGAGAERKAPLHF
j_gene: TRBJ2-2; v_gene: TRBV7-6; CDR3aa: CASSLGGVLNTGELFF
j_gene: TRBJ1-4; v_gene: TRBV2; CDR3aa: CASTRDRGQEKLFF
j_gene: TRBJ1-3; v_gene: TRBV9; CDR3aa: CASSVDSRNTIYF
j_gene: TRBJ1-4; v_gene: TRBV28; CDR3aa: CATISGGRNEKLFF
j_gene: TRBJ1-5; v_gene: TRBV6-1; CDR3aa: CAGNPGLSNQPQHF
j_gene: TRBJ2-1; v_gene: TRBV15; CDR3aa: CATSGRTSGTYNEQFF
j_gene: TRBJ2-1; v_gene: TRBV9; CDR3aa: CASSVGLGGAYNEQFF
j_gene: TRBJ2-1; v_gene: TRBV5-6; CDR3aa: CASSLWGPWYNEQFF
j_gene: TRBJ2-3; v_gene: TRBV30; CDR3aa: CAWSVPSGGARDTQYF
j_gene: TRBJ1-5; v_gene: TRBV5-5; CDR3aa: CASSLVGRDQPQHF
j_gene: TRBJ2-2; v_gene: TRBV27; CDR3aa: CASSLAGANTGELFF
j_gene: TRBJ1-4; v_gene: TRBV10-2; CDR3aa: CASSEWASNEKLFF
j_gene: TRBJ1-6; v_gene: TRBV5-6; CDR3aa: CASSLEGTGISPLHF
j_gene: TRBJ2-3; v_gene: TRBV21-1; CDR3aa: CASSEDPGLTDTQYF
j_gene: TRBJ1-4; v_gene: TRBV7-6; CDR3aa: CASSYRGIDEKLFF
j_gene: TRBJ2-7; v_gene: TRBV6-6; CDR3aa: CASSYHGTSGVYEQYF
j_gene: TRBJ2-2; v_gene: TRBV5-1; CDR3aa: CASSFGANTGELFF
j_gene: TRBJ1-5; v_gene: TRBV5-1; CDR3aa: CASSLEGQGHQPQHF
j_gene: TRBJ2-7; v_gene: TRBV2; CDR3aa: CASSGDRANEQYF
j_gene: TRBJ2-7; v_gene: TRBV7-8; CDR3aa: CASGGDSYEQYF
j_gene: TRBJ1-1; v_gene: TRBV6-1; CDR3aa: CASSEVGGGTEAFF
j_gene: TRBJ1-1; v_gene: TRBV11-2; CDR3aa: CASSVRQGDTEAFF
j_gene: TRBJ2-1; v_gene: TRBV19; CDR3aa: CASRAGEGQFF
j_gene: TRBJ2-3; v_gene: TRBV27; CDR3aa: CASSLGTRGTDTQYF